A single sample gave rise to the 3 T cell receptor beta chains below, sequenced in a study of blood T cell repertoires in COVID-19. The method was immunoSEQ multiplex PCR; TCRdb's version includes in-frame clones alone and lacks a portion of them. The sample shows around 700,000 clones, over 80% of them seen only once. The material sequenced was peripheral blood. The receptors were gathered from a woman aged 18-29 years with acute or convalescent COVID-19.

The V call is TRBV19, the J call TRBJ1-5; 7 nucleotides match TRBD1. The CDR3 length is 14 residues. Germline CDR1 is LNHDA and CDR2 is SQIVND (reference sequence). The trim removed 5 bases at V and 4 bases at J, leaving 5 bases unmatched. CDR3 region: CASSATGDNQPQHF. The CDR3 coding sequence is TGTGCCAGTAGTGCAACAGGGGATAATCAGCCCCAGCATTTT.

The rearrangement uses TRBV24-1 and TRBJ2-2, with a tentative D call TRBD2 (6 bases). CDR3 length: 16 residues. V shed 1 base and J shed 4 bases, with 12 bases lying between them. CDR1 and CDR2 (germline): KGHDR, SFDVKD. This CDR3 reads CATSDFTRGSTGELFF. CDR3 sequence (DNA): TGTGCCACCAGTGATTTTACGCGGGGATCCACCGGGGAGCTGTTTTTT.

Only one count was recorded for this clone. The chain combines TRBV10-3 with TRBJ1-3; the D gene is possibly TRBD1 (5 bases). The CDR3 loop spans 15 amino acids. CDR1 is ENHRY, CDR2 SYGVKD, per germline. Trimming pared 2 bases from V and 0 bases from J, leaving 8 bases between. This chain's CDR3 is CAISEDRSSGNTIYF. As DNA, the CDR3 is TGTGCCATCAGTGAGGACAGAAGCTCTGGAAACACCATATATTTT.